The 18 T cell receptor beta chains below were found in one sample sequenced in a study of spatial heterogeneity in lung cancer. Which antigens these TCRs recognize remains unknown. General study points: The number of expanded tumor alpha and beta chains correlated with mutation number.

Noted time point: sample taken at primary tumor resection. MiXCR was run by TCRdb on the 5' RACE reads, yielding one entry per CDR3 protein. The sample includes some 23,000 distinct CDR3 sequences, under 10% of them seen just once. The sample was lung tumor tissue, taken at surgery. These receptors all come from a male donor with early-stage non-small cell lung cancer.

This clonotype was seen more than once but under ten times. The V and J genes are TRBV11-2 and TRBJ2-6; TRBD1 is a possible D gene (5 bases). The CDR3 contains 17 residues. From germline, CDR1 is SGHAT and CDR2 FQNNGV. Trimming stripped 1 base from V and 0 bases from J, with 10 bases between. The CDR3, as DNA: TGTGCCAGCAGCTTAGGCAGGACAATCTCTGGGGCCAACGTCCTGACTTTC. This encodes CASSLGRTISGANVLTF.

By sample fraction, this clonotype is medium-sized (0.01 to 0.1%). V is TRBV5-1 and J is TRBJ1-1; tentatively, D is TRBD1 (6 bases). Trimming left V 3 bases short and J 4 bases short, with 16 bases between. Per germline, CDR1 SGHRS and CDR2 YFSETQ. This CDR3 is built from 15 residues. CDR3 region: CASSWEQGSGTEAFF. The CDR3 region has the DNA TGCGCCAGCAGCTGGGAGCAGGGGTCGGGCACTGAAGCTTTCTTT.

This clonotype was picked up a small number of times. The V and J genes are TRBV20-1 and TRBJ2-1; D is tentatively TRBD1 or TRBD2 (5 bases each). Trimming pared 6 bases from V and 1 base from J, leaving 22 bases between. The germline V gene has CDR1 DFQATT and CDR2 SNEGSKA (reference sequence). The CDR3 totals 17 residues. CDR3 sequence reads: CSATDIGDPGSYNEQFF. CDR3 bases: TGCAGTGCCACGGATATTGGGGACCCCGGGTCCTACAATGAGCAGTTCTTC.

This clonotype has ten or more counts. The CDR3 nucleotides read TGCGCCAGCAGCGGCTTGCAGGGGCTGACCGGGGAGCTGTTTTTT. Encoded protein: CASSGLQGLTGELFF. This sequence joins TRBV5-1 and TRBJ2-2, with D tentatively TRBD1 (6 bases). CDR1 SGHRS and CDR2 YFSETQ come from the germline V gene. Trimming stripped 4 bases from V and 5 bases from J, with 15 bases between. This CDR3 region has 15 residues.

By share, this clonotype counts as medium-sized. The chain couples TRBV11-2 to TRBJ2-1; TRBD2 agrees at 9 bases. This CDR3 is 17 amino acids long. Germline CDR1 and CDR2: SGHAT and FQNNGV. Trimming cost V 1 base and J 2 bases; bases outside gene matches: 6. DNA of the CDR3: TGTGCCAGCAGCTTAGGATTAGCGGGAGCACCCTACAATGAGCAGTTCTTC. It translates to CASSLGLAGAPYNEQFF.

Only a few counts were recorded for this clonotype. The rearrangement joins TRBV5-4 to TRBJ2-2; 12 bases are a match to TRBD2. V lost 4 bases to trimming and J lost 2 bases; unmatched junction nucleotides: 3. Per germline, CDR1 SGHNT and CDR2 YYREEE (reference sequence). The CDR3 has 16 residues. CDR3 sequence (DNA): TGTGCCAGCAGCAGGGGACTAGCGGGCAACACCGGGGAGCTGTTTTTT. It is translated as CASSRGLAGNTGELFF. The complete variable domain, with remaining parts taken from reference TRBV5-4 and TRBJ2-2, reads ETGVTQSPTHLIKTRGQQVTLRCSSQSGHNTVSWYQQALGQGPQFIFQYYREEENGRGNFPPRFSGLQFPNYSSELNVNALELDDSALYLCASSRGLAGNTGELFFGEGSRLTVL.

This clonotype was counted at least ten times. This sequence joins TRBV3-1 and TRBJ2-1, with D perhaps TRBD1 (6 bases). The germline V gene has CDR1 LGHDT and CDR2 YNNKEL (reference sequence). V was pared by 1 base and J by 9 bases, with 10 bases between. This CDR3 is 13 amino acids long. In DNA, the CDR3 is TGTGCCAGCAGCCAAGGACAGGCGGGTGAGCAGTTCTTC. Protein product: CASSQGQAGEQFF.

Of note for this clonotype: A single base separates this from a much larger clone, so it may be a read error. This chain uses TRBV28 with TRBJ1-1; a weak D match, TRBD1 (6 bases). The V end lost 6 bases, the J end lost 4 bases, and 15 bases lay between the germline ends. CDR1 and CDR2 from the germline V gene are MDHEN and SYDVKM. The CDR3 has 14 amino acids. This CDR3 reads CASSAWGAVTEAFF. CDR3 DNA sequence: TGTGCCAGCAGCGCGTGGGGGGCGGTCACTGAAGCTTTCTTT. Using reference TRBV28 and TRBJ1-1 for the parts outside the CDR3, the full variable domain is DVKVTQSSRYLVKRTGEKVFLECVQDMDHENMFWYRQDPGLGLRLIYFSYDVKMKEKGDIPEGYSVSREKKERFSLILESASTNQTSMYLCASSAWGAVTEAFFGQGTRLTVV.

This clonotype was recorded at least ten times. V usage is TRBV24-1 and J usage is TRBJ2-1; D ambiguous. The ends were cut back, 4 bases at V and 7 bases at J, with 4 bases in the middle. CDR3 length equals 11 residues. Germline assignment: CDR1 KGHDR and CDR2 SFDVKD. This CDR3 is CATSETNEQFF. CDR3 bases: TGTGCCACCAGTGAAACGAATGAGCAGTTCTTC.

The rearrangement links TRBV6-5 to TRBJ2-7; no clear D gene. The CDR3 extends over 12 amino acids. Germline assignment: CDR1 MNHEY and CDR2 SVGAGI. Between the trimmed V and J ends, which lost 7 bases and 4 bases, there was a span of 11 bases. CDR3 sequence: CASTSLGYEQYF. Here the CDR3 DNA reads TGTGCCAGCACCTCTCTGGGTTACGAGCAGTACTTC.

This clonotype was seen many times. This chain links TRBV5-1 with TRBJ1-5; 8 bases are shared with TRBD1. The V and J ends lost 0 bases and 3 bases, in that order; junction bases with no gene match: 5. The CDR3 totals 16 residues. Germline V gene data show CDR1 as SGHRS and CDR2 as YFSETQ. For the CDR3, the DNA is TGCGCCAGCAGCTTGGGAGGACAGGGTAACAATCAGCCCCAGCATTTT. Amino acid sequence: CASSLGGQGNNQPQHF.

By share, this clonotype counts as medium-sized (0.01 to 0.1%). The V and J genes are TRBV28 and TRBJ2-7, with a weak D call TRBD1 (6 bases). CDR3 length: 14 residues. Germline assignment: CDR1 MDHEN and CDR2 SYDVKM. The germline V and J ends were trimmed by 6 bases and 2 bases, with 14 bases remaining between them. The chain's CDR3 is CASRRTDGPYEQYF. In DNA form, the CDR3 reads TGTGCCAGCAGGCGGACAGATGGGCCCTACGAGCAGTACTTC.

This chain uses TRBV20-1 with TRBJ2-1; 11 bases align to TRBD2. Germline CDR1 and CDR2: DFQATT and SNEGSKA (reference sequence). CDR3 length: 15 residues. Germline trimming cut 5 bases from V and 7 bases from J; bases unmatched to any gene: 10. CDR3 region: CSAPQTSGADNEQFF. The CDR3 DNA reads TGCAGTGCTCCCCAGACTAGCGGGGCCGATAATGAGCAGTTCTTC.

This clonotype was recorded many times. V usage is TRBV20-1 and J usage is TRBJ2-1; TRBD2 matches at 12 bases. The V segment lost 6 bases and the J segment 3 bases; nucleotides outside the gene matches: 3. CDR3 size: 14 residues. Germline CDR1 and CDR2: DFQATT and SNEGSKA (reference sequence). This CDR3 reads CSARTSGDYNEQFF. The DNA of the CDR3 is TGCAGTGCCAGGACTAGCGGGGACTACAATGAGCAGTTCTTC.

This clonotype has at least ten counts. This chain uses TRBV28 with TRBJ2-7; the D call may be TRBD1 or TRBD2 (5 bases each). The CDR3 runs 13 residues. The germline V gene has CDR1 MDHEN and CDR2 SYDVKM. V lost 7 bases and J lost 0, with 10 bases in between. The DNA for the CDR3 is TGTGCCAGCACCGTCGGGACCTCCTACGAGCAGTACTTC. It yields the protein CASTVGTSYEQYF.

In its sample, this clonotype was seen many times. CDR3 in amino acids: CASSLVAPPPSEQYF. The CDR3 DNA reads as TGTGCCAGCAGCTTAGTGGCTCCTCCTCCCTCCGAGCAGTACTTC. V gene TRBV7-2 combines with J gene TRBJ2-7; D not certain. CDR1 and CDR2 from the germline V gene are SGHTA and FQGNSA. CDR3 size: 15 residues. Trimming left V 1 base short and J 6 bases short, with 16 bases between.

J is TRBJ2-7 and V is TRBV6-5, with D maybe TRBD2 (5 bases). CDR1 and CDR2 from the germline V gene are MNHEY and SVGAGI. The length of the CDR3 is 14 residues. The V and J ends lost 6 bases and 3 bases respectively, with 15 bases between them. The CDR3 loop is CASRSLGVRYEQYF. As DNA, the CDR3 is TGTGCCAGCAGATCGCTCGGGGTACGCTACGAGCAGTACTTC.

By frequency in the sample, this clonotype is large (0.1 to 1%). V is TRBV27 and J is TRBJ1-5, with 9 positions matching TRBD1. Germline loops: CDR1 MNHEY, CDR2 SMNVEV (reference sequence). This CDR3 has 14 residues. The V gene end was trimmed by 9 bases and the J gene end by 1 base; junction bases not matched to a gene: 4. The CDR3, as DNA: TGTGCCAGAACCGGGACAGGGAGCAATCAGCCCCAGCATTTT. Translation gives CARTGTGSNQPQHF.